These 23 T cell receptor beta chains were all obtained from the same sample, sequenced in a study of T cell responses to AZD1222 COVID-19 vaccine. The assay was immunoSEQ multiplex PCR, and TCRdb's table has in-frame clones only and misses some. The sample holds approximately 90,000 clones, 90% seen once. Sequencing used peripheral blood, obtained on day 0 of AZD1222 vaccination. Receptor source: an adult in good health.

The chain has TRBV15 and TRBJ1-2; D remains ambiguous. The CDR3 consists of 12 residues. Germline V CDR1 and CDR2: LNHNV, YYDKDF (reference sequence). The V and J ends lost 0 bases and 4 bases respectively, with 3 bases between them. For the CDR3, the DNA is TGTGCCACCAGCAGAGACGGCTATGGCTACACCTTC. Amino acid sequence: CATSRDGYGYTF. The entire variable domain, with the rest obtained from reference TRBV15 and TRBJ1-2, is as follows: DAMVIQNPRYQVTQFGKPVTLSCSQTLNHNVMYWYQQKSSQAPKLLFHYYDKDFNNEADTPDNFQSRRPNTSFCFLDIRSPGLGDTAMYLCATSRDGYGYTFGSGTRLTVV.

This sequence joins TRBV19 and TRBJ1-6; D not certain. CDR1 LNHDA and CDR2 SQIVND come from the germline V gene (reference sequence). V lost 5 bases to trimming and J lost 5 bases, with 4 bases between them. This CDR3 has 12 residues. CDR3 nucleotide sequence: TGTGCCAGTAGTCAGGATAATTCACCCCTCCACTTT. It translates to CASSQDNSPLHF.

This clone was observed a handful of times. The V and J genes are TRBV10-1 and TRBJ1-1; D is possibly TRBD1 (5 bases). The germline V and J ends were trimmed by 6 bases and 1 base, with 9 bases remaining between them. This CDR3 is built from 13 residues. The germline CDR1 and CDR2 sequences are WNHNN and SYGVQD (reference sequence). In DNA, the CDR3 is TGCGCCAGCAGCGACAGCCCGAACACTGAAGCTTTCTTT. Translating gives CASSDSPNTEAFF.

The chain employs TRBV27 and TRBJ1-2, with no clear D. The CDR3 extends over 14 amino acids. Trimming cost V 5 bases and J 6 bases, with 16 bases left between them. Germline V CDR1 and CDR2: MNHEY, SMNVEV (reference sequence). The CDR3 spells CASSPSTGIHGYTF. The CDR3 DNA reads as TGTGCCAGCAGTCCCTCCACTGGGATTCATGGCTACACCTTC.

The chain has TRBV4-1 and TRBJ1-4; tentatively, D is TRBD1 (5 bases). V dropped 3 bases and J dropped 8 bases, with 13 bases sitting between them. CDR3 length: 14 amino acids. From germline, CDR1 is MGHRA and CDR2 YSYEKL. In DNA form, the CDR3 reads TGCGCCAGCAGCCAGGCTGGGAGGGACGAAAAACTGTTTTTT. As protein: CASSQAGRDEKLFF.

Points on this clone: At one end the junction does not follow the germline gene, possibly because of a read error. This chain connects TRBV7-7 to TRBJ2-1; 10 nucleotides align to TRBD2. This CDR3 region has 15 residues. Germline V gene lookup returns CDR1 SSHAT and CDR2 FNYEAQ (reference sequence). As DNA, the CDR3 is TGTGCTAGCAGCCCCCAAAGCGGGGGGGTCAATGAGCAGTTCTTC. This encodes CASSPQSGGVNEQFF.

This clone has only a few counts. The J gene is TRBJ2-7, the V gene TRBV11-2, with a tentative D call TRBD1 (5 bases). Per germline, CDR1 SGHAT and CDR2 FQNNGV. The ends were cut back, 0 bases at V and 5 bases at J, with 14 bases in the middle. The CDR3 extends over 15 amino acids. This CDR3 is CASSLDGAGKDEQYF. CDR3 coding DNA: TGTGCCAGCAGCTTAGATGGGGCCGGTAAGGACGAGCAGTACTTC.

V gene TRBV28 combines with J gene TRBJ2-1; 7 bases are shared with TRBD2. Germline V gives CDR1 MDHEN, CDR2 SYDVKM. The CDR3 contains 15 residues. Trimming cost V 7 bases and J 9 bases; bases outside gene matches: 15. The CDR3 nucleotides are TGTGCCAGCAATATGGAGGGAGGGCCGCGACTTGAGCAGTTCTTC. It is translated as CASNMEGGPRLEQFF.

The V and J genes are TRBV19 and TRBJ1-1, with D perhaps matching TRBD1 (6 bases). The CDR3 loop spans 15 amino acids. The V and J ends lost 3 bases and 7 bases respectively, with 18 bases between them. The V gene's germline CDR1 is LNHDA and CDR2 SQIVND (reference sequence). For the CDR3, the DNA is TGTGCCAGTAGTATCGTAGCAGGGACACGAGATGAAGCTTTCTTT. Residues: CASSIVAGTRDEAFF.

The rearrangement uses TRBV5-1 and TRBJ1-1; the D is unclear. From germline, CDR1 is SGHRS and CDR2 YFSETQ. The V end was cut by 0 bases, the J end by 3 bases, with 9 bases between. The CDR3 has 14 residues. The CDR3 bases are TGCGCCAGCAGCTTGGCCAAGGCGGACACTGAAGCTTTCTTT. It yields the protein CASSLAKADTEAFF.

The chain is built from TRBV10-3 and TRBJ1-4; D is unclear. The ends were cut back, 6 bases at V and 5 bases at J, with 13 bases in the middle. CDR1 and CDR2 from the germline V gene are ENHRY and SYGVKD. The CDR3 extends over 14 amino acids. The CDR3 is CAIRPSAGNEKLFF. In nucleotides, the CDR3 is TGTGCCATCAGACCAAGTGCGGGCAATGAAAAACTGTTTTTT.

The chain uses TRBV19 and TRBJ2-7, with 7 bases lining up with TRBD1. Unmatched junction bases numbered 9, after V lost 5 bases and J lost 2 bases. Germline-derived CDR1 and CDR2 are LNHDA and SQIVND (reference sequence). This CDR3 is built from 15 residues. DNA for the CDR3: TGTGCCAGTAGTCCCCGGACAGGAGTTCCCTACGAGCAGTACTTC. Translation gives CASSPRTGVPYEQYF.

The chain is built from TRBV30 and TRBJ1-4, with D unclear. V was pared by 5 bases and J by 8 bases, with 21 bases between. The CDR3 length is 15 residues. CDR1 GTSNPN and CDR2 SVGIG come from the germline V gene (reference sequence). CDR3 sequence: CAWSRRSGEGEKLFF. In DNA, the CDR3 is TGTGCCTGGTCCCGACGGTCGGGAGAAGGGGAAAAACTGTTTTTT.

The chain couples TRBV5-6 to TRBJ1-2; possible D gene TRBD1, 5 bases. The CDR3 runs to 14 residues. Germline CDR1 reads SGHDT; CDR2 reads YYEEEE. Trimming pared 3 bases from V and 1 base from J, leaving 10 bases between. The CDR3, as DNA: TGTGCCAGCAGCTACAGCGGGGGTAACTATGGCTACACCTTC. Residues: CASSYSGGNYGYTF. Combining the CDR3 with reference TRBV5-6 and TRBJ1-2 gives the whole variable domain DAGVTQSPTHLIKTRGQQVTLRCSPKSGHDTVSWYQQALGQGPQFIFQYYEEEERQRGNFPDRFSGHQFPNYSSELNVNALLLGDSALYLCASSYSGGNYGYTFGSGTRLTVV.

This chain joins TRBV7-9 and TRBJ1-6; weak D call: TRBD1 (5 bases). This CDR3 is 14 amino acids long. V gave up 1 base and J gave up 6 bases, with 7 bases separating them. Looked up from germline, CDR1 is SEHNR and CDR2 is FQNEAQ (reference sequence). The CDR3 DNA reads TGTGCCAGCAGCTTAGAGGGGCCTAATTCACCCCTCCACTTT. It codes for CASSLEGPNSPLHF.

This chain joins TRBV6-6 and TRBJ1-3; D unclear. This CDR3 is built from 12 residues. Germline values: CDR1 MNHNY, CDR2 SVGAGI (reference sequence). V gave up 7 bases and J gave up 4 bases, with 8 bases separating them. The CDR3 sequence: CASTPMGNTIYF. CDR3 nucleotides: TGTGCCAGCACCCCTATGGGAAACACCATATATTTT.

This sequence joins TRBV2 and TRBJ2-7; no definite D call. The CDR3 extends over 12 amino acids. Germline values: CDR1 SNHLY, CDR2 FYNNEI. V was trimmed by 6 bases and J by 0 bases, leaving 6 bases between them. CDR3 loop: CASRESSYEQYF. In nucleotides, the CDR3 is TGTGCCAGCAGGGAGAGCTCCTACGAGCAGTACTTC.

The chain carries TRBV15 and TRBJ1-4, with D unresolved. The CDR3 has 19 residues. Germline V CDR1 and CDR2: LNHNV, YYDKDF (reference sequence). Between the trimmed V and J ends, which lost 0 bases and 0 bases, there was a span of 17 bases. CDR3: CATSRDRIGRLATNEKLFF. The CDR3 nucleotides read TGTGCCACCAGCAGAGATAGGATCGGCAGACTAGCAACTAATGAAAAACTGTTTTTT.

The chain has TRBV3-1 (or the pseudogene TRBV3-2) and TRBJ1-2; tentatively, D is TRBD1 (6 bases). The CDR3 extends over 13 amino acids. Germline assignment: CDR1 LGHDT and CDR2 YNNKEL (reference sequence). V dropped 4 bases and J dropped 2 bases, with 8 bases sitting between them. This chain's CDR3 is CASSRGANYGYTF. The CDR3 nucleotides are TGTGCCAGCAGCCGGGGGGCCAACTATGGCTACACCTTC.

Written as DNA, the CDR3 is TGTGCCAGCAGCCTTTCGACAGGGGAGGAGACCCAGTACTTC. It translates to CASSLSTGEETQYF. The J gene is TRBJ2-5, the V gene TRBV3-1 (or the pseudogene TRBV3-2), with 8 nucleotides matching TRBD1. J lost 5 bases, V lost 4 bases, and 6 bases had no gene match. The CDR3 consists of 14 residues. Germline CDR1 is LGHDT and CDR2 is YNNKEL (reference sequence).

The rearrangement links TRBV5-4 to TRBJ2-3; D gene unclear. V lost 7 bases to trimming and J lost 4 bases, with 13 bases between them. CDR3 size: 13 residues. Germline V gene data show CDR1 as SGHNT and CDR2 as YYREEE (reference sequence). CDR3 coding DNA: TGTGCCAGCGCCATCGCCGTGGCAGATACGCAGTATTTT. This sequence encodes CASAIAVADTQYF. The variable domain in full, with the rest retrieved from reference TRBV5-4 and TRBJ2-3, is ETGVTQSPTHLIKTRGQQVTLRCSSQSGHNTVSWYQQALGQGPQFIFQYYREEENGRGNFPPRFSGLQFPNYSSELNVNALELDDSALYLCASAIAVADTQYFGPGTRLTVL.

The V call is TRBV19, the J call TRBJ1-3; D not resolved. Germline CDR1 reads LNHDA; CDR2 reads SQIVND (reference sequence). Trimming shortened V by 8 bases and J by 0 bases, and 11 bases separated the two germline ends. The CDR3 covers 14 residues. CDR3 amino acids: CASSRASSGNTIYF. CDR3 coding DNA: TGTGCCAGTTCAAGGGCTTCCTCTGGAAACACCATATATTTT.

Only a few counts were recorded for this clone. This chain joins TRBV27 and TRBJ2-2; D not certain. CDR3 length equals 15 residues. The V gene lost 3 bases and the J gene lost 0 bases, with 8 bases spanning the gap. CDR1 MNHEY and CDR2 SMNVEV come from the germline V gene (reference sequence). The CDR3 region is CASSLRQANTGELFF. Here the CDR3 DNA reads TGTGCCAGCAGTTTGAGGCAAGCGAACACCGGGGAGCTGTTTTTT.